These 24 T cell receptor beta chains originate from one sample sequenced in a study of CD8+ T cells in alopecia areata. Stated treatment: oral pan-JAK inhibitor, 5-10 mg twice daily. Extraction of RNA preceded its reverse transcription into cDNA, which served as the sequencing template. Measured with immunoSEQ multiplex PCR; TCRdb has only the in-frame clones, and not every one. The sample yields some 200,000 clones, roughly three fifths seen once. Specimen: CD4+ T cells sorted from blood, collected at week 4, from a patient treated with tofacitinib. These receptors were obtained from a human donor with alopecia areata.

This clone was counted between two and nine times. This chain uses TRBV5-1 with TRBJ2-3, with D tentatively TRBD1 (5 bases). Trimming took off 0 bases at V and 4 bases at J, with 15 bases between the two ends. In germline, CDR1 is SGHRS, CDR2 YFSETQ. The length of the CDR3 is 16 residues. The CDR3 protein is CASSLAGGAGSDTQYF. CDR3 in DNA: TGCGCCAGCAGCTTGGCAGGTGGGGCAGGATCAGATACGCAGTATTTT.

The chain has TRBV29-1 and TRBJ1-2; perhaps TRBD1 as D (5 bases). CDR1 is SQVTM and CDR2 is ANQGSEA in the germline V gene. The length of the CDR3 is 11 residues. The ends were cut back, 6 bases at V and 8 bases at J, with 13 bases in the middle. DNA for the CDR3: TGCAGCGTCGCCGTACAGGTGGGCTACACCTTC. It codes for CSVAVQVGYTF.

The rearrangement uses TRBV5-4 and TRBJ2-5; 8 bases match TRBD2. From germline, CDR1 is SGHNT and CDR2 YYREEE (reference sequence). V lost 2 bases and J lost 4; bases outside the gene matches: 7. CDR3 size: 15 residues. CDR3 DNA: TGTGCCAGCAGCTTCGAGCGGGGGAGTCTAGAGACCCAGTACTTC. It translates to CASSFERGSLETQYF.

V usage is TRBV4-1 and J usage is TRBJ1-6, with no clear D. CDR3 length: 13 residues. Germline CDR1 and CDR2: MGHRA and YSYEKL. Deletions cut 1 base from V and 8 bases from J, with 6 bases between. The CDR3 loop reads CASSQVNDSPLHF. CDR3 nucleotide sequence: TGCGCCAGCAGCCAAGTAAACGATTCACCCCTCCACTTT.

This rearrangement joins TRBV6-6 to TRBJ2-6; D remains ambiguous. The CDR3 runs 16 residues. V was cut by 0 bases and J by 2 bases, with 8 bases left in between. Germline V gives CDR1 MNHNY, CDR2 SVGAGI (reference sequence). DNA for the CDR3: TGTGCCAGCAGTTACTCGAACCGAGCTGGGGCCAACGTCCTGACTTTC. It specifies CASSYSNRAGANVLTF.

The chain recombines TRBV28 with TRBJ2-7; no clear D gene. Germline CDR1 reads MDHEN; CDR2 reads SYDVKM. This CDR3 contains 12 residues. Trimming removed 10 bases from V and 2 bases from J, with 12 bases in between. CDR3 amino acids: CATRKETYEQYF. The DNA of the CDR3 is TGTGCCACCCGAAAGGAGACCTACGAGCAGTACTTC. The entire variable domain, with the rest obtained from reference TRBV28 and TRBJ2-7, is as follows: DVKVTQSSRYLVKRTGEKVFLECVQDMDHENMFWYRQDPGLGLRLIYFSYDVKMKEKGDIPEGYSVSREKKERFSLILESASTNQTSMYLCATRKETYEQYFGPGTRLTVT.

The rearrangement joins TRBV28 to TRBJ1-2, with D maybe TRBD1 (6 bases). The CDR3 runs to 13 residues. Per germline, CDR1 MDHEN and CDR2 SYDVKM. V was shortened by 5 bases and J by 5 bases, with 12 bases between the two germline ends. DNA of the CDR3: TGTGCCAGCAGTCCAGGACAGACTTATGGCTACACCTTC. Its protein product is CASSPGQTYGYTF.

This clone was seen only a few times. V and J are TRBV15 and TRBJ1-1; no definite D call. The CDR3 is 13 residues long. From germline, CDR1 is LNHNV and CDR2 YYDKDF (reference sequence). Trimming took 0 bases from V and 6 from J, leaving 8 bases between them. CDR3 nucleotide sequence: TGTGCCACCAGCAGAGAAAGCGTCGCTGAAGCTTTCTTT. Encoded protein: CATSRESVAEAFF.

The chain links TRBV6-5 to TRBJ1-5; the D is unclear. CDR3 length: 15 residues. Germline CDR1 is MNHEY and CDR2 is SVGAGI. The germline V and J ends were trimmed by 5 bases and 6 bases, with 17 bases remaining between them. This CDR3 is CASSPWGEEGQPQHF. As DNA, the CDR3 is TGTGCCAGCAGTCCTTGGGGAGAGGAGGGTCAGCCCCAGCATTTT.

This clone was counted only a few times. V gene TRBV7-9 combines with J gene TRBJ2-4; possible D gene TRBD2, 7 bases. Germline-derived CDR1 and CDR2 are SEHNR and FQNEAQ (reference sequence). Trimming left V 4 bases short and J 0 bases short, with 13 bases between. CDR3 length: 16 amino acids. CDR3 DNA: TGTGCCAGCAGCTCAGCGGGGACACTAGCCAAAAACATTCAGTACTTC. It translates to CASSSAGTLAKNIQYF.

This chain links TRBV30 with TRBJ2-7; no firm D call. V dropped 0 bases and J dropped 3 bases, with 9 bases sitting between them. The CDR3 runs to 13 residues. Germline CDR1 and CDR2: GTSNPN and SVGIG (reference sequence). Written as DNA, the CDR3 is TGTGCCTGGAGTGTAGTCTGGGACTACGAGCAGTACTTC. Its translation is CAWSVVWDYEQYF.

The chain links TRBV5-1 to TRBJ1-1; D is perhaps TRBD1 (5 bases). Germline CDR1 is SGHRS and CDR2 is YFSETQ. V dropped 2 bases and J dropped 0 bases, with 8 bases sitting between them. The CDR3 is 14 residues long. This CDR3 reads CASSFSGLNTEAFF. As DNA, the CDR3 is TGCGCCAGCAGCTTCTCGGGACTGAACACTGAAGCTTTCTTT.

This chain uses TRBV30 with TRBJ2-2, with D unclear. V was shortened by 1 base and J by 6 bases, with 12 bases between the two germline ends. Germline-derived CDR1 and CDR2 are GTSNPN and SVGIG (reference sequence). The CDR3 length is 14 residues. The chain's CDR3 is CAWSAQAGSGELFF. DNA of the CDR3: TGTGCCTGGAGTGCCCAGGCAGGATCCGGGGAGCTGTTTTTT.

The rearrangement uses TRBV7-8 and TRBJ2-3; 12 bases line up with TRBD2. V was pared by 1 base and J by 2 bases, with 10 bases of the junction left unmatched. The CDR3 has 19 residues. Germline V gene sequence: CDR1 SGHVS, CDR2 FQNEAQ. CDR3 residues: CASSLVLAGGLGFTDTQYF. CDR3 sequence (DNA): TGTGCCAGCAGCTTAGTGCTAGCGGGGGGGTTGGGCTTCACAGATACGCAGTATTTT.

CDR3 loop: CASSVRTRSEQFF. CDR3 DNA sequence: TGTGCCAGCAGCGTAAGGACTAGGAGCGAGCAGTTCTTC. The chain combines TRBV9 with TRBJ2-1, with 7 bases lining up with TRBD2. Trimming at V came to 1 base and at J to 10 bases, leaving 5 bases not matched to a gene. The CDR3 has 13 amino acids. Germline values: CDR1 SGDLS, CDR2 YYNGEE.

This clone has more than one count but fewer than ten. This sequence joins TRBV29-1 and TRBJ2-1; maybe TRBD1 (6 bases). V was trimmed by 7 bases and J by 5 bases, leaving 9 bases between them. This CDR3 is built from 11 residues. Germline CDR1 SQVTM, CDR2 ANQGSEA. The CDR3 DNA reads as TGCAGCGCCGGACAGAACAATGAGCAGTTCTTC. Encoded protein: CSAGQNNEQFF.

The J gene is TRBJ2-6, the V gene TRBV9; D is uncertain. Germline V gives CDR1 SGDLS, CDR2 YYNGEE. This CDR3 spans 15 amino acids. V lost 2 bases and J 2 bases, leaving 8 bases between the germline ends. CDR3 in DNA: TGTGCCAGCAGCGTGACAAAGGCTGGGGCCAACGTCCTGACTTTC. Translated: CASSVTKAGANVLTF.

The V gene is TRBV7-2, the J gene TRBJ2-5, with 7 bases aligning to TRBD2. Germline-derived CDR1 and CDR2 are SGHTA and FQGNSA. The CDR3 is 16 residues long. Trimming took 1 base from V and 1 from J; bases not matched to a gene: 6. The CDR3 DNA sequence: TGTGCCAGCAGCTTAGTAGGGCGACTAGCCCAAGAGACCCAGTACTTC. Amino acid sequence: CASSLVGRLAQETQYF.

The sample holds one count of this clone. The V and J genes are TRBV30 and TRBJ1-1; TRBD1 aligns across 7 bases. CDR3 size: 12 residues. CDR1 and CDR2 from the germline V gene are GTSNPN and SVGIG (reference sequence). V trimming: 4 bases; J trimming: 4 bases; junction bases outside the gene matches: 3. The CDR3 spells CAWNYRGTEAFF. The CDR3 coding sequence is TGTGCCTGGAACTACAGGGGCACTGAAGCTTTCTTT.

The genes are TRBV19 and TRBJ1-6, with D possibly being TRBD1 (5 bases). Germline V gives CDR1 LNHDA, CDR2 SQIVND (reference sequence). The CDR3 totals 13 residues. The V gene lost 7 bases and the J gene lost 9 bases, with 13 bases spanning the gap. CDR3 nucleotide sequence: TGTGCCAGTATGGGGCAGGGTGTTTCACCCCTCCACTTT. Its translation: CASMGQGVSPLHF.

Concerning this clone itself: Other DNA sequences in this specimen translate into the identical CDR3. The chain recombines TRBV30 with TRBJ1-5, with D hard to call. This CDR3 spans 13 amino acids. Germline V gene data show CDR1 as GTSNPN and CDR2 as SVGIG (reference sequence). With 5 bases removed from V and 2 bases from J, the gap between germline ends came to 10 bases. CDR3 nucleotides: TGTGCCTGGTCGGGAAGAGGCAATCAGCCCCAGCATTTT. As protein: CAWSGRGNQPQHF. Combining the CDR3 with reference TRBV30 and TRBJ1-5 gives the whole variable domain SQTIHQWPATLVQPVGSPLSLECTVEGTSNPNLYWYRQAAGRGLQLLFYSVGIGQISSEVPQNLSASRPQDRQFILSSKKLLLSDSGFYLCAWSGRGNQPQHFGDGTRLSIL.

The chain carries TRBV28 and TRBJ1-2; TRBD1 is a possible D gene (6 bases). The CDR3 runs to 20 residues. The germline gives CDR1 MDHEN, CDR2 SYDVKM. V gave up 4 bases and J gave up 0 bases, with 27 bases separating them. CDR3 sequence (DNA): TGTGCCAGCAGTTCGCCCGGAGGGACAACGGACATGCCAACTAACTATGGCTACACCTTC. Amino acids: CASSSPGGTTDMPTNYGYTF.

Notes on this clone: Other DNA sequences in this specimen translate into the identical CDR3. The gene calls are TRBV7-2 and TRBJ2-3; D is unresolved. With 5 bases removed from V and 5 bases from J, the gap between germline ends came to 8 bases. CDR1 SGHTA and CDR2 FQGNSA come from the germline V gene. The CDR3 totals 12 residues. The CDR3 region has the DNA TGTGCCAGCAGCCAGTCGAGAGATACGCAGTATTTT. Amino acid sequence: CASSQSRDTQYF. The whole variable domain, remainder taken from reference TRBV7-2 and TRBJ2-3, is GAGVSQSPSNKVTEKGKDVELRCDPISGHTALYWYRQSLGQGLEFLIYFQGNSAPDKSGLPSDRFSAERTGGSVSTLTIQRTQQEDSAVYLCASSQSRDTQYFGPGTRLTVL.

This clone was picked up a small number of times. The chain is built from TRBV20-1 and TRBJ1-1, with D uncertain. This CDR3 contains 11 residues. Germline loops: CDR1 DFQATT, CDR2 SNEGSKA (reference sequence). Trimming removed 1 base at V and 1 base at J, with 1 base between. CDR3 residues: CSARGNTEAFF. For the CDR3, the DNA is TGCAGTGCTAGAGGGAACACTGAAGCTTTCTTT.